These T cell receptor beta chains were read from a single sample in a study of OX40 agonist ivuxolimab in advanced cancers. Method: immunoSEQ multiplex PCR; TCRdb's copy keeps in-frame clones and lacks some. The repertoire holds around 79,000 clones, with over 75% as singletons. This specimen consisted of CD4+ or CD8+ T cells sorted from blood, obtained in a trial of the OX40 agonist ivuxolimab. All receptors come from an adult with an advanced solid tumor such as melanoma, head and neck, liver or kidney cancer. The CDR3 runs from the conserved cysteine through the conserved F or W. D genes are given only for firm matches. Rows give clone size only sometimes, using once, few, many, or a class for an expanded clone.

D gene	V gene	clone size	J gene	CDR3 protein	CDR3 DNA
.	TRBV4-2	.	TRBJ1-6	CASSQDTSYNSPLHF	TGTGCCAGCAGCCAAGACACGTCCTATAATTCACCCCTCCACTTT
.	TRBV28	.	TRBJ1-4	CASSLGTQREKLFF	TGTGCCAGCAGTCTCGGGACCCAAAGGGAAAAACTGTTTTTT
.	TRBV6-1	.	TRBJ2-2	CASSEFERNTGELFF	TGTGCCAGCAGTGAATTTGAGAGGAACACCGGGGAGCTGTTTTTT
TRBD2	TRBV9	.	TRBJ2-7	CASSVDLAEPEQYF	TGTGCCAGCAGCGTAGATCTAGCGGAGCCCGAGCAGTACTTC
.	TRBV5-4	.	TRBJ1-2	CASSPKTGLWNYGYTF	TGTGCCAGCAGCCCTAAAACAGGGTTGTGGAACTATGGCTACACCTTC
.	TRBV2	.	TRBJ2-7	CASSDLVGGAYEQYF	TGTGCCAGCAGTGACCTTGTAGGGGGGGCCTACGAGCAGTACTTC
TRBD1	TRBV10-2	.	TRBJ2-7	CASAQGQIFYEQYF	TGCGCCAGCGCCCAGGGACAGATATTCTACGAGCAGTACTTC
TRBD2	TRBV30	once	TRBJ2-1	CAWSVKAGVGTGNEQFF	TGTGCCTGGAGTGTAAAGGCGGGAGTGGGGACGGGCAATGAGCAGTTCTTC
.	TRBV7-2	once	TRBJ1-2	CASSSGGGTNYGYTF	TGTGCCAGCAGTTCCGGTGGGGGGACTAACTATGGCTACACCTTC
.	TRBV5-4	.	TRBJ1-2	CASSSRTEGNYGYTF	TGTGCCAGCAGCTCCCGGACAGAAGGCAACTATGGCTACACCTTC
.	TRBV5-4	.	TRBJ1-2	CASSLTNMGYGYTF	TGTGCCAGCAGCTTGACCAACATGGGGTATGGCTACACCTTC
.	TRBV27	.	TRBJ1-2	CASSLWGIGGYTF	TGTGCCAGCAGCTTGTGGGGGATTGGGGGCTACACCTTC
.	TRBV6-5	.	TRBJ2-7	CASQQGSPYEQYF	TGTGCCAGTCAGCAGGGATCCCCCTACGAGCAGTACTTC
.	TRBV28	.	TRBJ2-5	CASSLHQNQETQYF	TGTGCCAGCAGTTTACACCAAAACCAAGAGACCCAGTACTTC
TRBD1	TRBV27	once	TRBJ1-1	CASGQQGAAEAFF	TGTGCCAGCGGGCAACAGGGGGCAGCTGAAGCTTTCTTT
.	TRBV5-4	.	TRBJ1-2	CASSWGRSANYGYTF	TGTGCCAGCAGCTGGGGACGGTCAGCTAACTATGGCTACACCTTC
TRBD2	TRBV5-1	.	TRBJ2-7	CASSFLAGETYEQYF	TGCGCCAGCAGCTTCTTAGCGGGAGAGACCTACGAGCAGTATTTC